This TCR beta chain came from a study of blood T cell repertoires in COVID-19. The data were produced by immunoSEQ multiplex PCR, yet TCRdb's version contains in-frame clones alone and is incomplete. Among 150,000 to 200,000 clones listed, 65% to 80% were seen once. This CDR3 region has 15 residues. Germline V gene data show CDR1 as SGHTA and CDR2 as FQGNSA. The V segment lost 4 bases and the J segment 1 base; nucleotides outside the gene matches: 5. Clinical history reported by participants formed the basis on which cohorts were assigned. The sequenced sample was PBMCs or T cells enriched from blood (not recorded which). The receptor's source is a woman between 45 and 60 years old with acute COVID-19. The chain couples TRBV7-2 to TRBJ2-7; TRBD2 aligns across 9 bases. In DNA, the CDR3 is TGTGCCAGCAGCTGGACTAGCGTGTTTTCCTACGAGCAGTACGTC. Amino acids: CASSWTSVFSYEQYV.